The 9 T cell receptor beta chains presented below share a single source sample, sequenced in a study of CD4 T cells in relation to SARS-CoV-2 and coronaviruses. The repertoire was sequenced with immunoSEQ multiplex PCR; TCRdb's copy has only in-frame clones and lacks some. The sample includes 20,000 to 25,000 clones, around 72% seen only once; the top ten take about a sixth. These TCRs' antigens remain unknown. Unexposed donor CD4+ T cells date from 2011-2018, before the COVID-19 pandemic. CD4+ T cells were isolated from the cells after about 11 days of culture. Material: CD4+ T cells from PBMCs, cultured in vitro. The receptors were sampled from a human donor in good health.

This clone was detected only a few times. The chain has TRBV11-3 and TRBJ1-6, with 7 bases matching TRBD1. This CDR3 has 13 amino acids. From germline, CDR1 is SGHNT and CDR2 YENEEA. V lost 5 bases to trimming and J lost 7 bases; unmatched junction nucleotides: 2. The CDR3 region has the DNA TGTGCCAGCAGCCCGGGACAGAATTCACCCCTCCACTTT. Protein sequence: CASSPGQNSPLHF.

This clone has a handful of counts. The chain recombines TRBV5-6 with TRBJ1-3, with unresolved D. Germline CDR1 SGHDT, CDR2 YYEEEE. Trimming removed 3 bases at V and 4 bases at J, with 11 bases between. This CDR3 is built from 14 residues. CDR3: CASSYTVSGNTIYF. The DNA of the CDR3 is TGTGCCAGCAGCTATACAGTATCAGGAAACACCATATATTTT. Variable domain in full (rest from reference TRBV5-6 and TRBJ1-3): DAGVTQSPTHLIKTRGQQVTLRCSPKSGHDTVSWYQQALGQGPQFIFQYYEEEERQRGNFPDRFSGHQFPNYSSELNVNALLLGDSALYLCASSYTVSGNTIYFGEGSWLTVV.

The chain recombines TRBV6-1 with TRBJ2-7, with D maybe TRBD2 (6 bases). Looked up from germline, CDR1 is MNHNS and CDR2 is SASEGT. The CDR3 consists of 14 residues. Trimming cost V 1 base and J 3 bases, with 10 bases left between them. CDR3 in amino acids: CASSEVGEVYEQYF. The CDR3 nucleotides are TGTGCCAGCAGTGAAGTGGGGGAGGTCTACGAGCAGTACTTC.

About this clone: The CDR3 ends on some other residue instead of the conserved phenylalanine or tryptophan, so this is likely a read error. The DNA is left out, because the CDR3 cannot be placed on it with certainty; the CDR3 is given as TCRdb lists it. CDR3 protein: CASSARDSL. This chain links TRBV13 with TRBJ1-6; the table's D call of TRBD1 was not tested on the DNA. The germline V gene has CDR1 PRHDT and CDR2 FYEKMQ (reference sequence). Ends included, the CDR3 has 9 residues.

CDR3: CASSESQRGYNEQFF. The DNA of the CDR3 is TGCGCCAGCAGTGAGTCACAGCGGGGGTACAATGAGCAGTTCTTC. The chain joins TRBV10-2 to TRBJ2-1, with 8 nucleotides matching TRBD2. From germline, CDR1 is WSHSY and CDR2 SAAADI. J gave up 4 bases and V 0 bases, and 2 bases lay outside the gene matches. The CDR3 runs to 15 residues.

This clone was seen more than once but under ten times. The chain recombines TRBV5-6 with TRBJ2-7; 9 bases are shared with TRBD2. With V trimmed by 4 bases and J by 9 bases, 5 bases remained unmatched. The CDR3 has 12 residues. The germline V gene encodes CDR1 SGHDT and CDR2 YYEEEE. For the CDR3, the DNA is TGTGCCAGCAGCGAGGGACTAGCACGGCAGTACTTC. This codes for CASSEGLARQYF. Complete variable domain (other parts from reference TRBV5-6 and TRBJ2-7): DAGVTQSPTHLIKTRGQQVTLRCSPKSGHDTVSWYQQALGQGPQFIFQYYEEEERQRGNFPDRFSGHQFPNYSSELNVNALLLGDSALYLCASSEGLARQYFGPGTRLTVT.

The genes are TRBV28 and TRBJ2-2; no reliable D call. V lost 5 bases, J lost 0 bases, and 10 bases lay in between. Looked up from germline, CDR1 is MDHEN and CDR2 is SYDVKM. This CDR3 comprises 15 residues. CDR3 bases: TGTGCCAGCAGTCTGCAGGATTCGAACACCGGGGAGCTGTTTTTT. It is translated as CASSLQDSNTGELFF.

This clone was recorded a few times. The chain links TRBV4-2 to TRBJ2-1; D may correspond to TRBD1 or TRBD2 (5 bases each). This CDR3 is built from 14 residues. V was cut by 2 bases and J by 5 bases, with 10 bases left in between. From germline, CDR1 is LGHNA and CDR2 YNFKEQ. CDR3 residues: CASSQLGTDNEQFF. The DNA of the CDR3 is TGTGCCAGCAGCCAACTCGGGACGGACAATGAGCAGTTCTTC.

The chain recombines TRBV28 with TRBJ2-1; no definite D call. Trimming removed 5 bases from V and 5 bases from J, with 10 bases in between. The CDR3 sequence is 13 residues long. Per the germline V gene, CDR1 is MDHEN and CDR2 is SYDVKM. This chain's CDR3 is CASSHARDNEQFF. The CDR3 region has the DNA TGTGCCAGCAGTCACGCCCGGGACAATGAGCAGTTCTTC.